These 23 T cell receptor beta chains originate from one sample sequenced in a study of cytomegalovirus exposure and HLA in healthy donors. This PCR relied on a set of 60 Vbeta primers and 13 Jbeta primers. The protocol was immunoSEQ multiplex PCR, while the TCRdb copy is restricted to in-frame clones and leaves out a portion. The sample holds 110,000 or so clones, approximately 80% seen once. Sequencing used PBMCs. The receptors here all came from a woman in her late teens or twenties in good health and CMV-seronegative.

In this sample, this clone turned up a few times. The V gene is TRBV6-5, the J gene TRBJ1-1, with D maybe TRBD1 (6 bases). V was cut by 6 bases and J by 6 bases, with 14 bases left in between. CDR1 is MNHEY, CDR2 SVGAGI, per germline. The CDR3 loop spans 13 amino acids. CDR3: CASRDGGAAEAFF. The CDR3, as DNA: TGTGCCAGCAGGGACGGGGGGGCAGCTGAAGCTTTCTTT.

This sequence joins TRBV28 and TRBJ1-4, with D maybe TRBD1 (5 bases). The germline V and J ends were trimmed by 5 bases and 7 bases, with 20 bases remaining between them. The germline CDR1 and CDR2 sequences are MDHEN and SYDVKM. This CDR3 contains 16 residues. This CDR3 is CASSHTSRDLGEKLFF. Here the CDR3 DNA reads TGTGCCAGCAGTCATACTAGCAGGGATTTGGGTGAAAAACTGTTTTTT.

V and J are TRBV19 and TRBJ1-1; D gene ambiguous. The CDR3 has 14 amino acids. Trimming left V 1 base short and J 2 bases short, with 8 bases between. The V gene's germline CDR1 is LNHDA and CDR2 SQIVND (reference sequence). The CDR3 DNA sequence: TGTGCCAGTAGTATAGGGGCGGGTAACACTGAAGCTTTCTTT. This encodes CASSIGAGNTEAFF.

The CDR3 protein is CASTSFGTLEAFF. For the CDR3, the DNA is TGTGCCAGCACCTCGTTTGGGACACTTGAAGCTTTCTTT. The chain employs TRBV28 and TRBJ1-1, with a possible D match to TRBD1 (6 bases). V dropped 7 bases and J dropped 7 bases, with 16 bases sitting between them. This CDR3 spans 13 amino acids. Germline V gene lookup returns CDR1 MDHEN and CDR2 SYDVKM.

The V call is TRBV10-3, the J call TRBJ2-5, with TRBD1 matching 8 bases. V lost 2 bases, J lost 0 bases, and 2 bases stayed unmatched. The CDR3 covers 15 residues. Germline CDR1 reads ENHRY; CDR2 reads SYGVKD. The CDR3 region has the DNA TGTGCCATCAGTGAGATGGGACAGGACCAAGAGACCCAGTACTTC. Protein product: CAISEMGQDQETQYF.

The chain couples TRBV15 to TRBJ2-1, with 8 bases identical to TRBD1. V shed 4 bases, J shed 5 bases, and the junction held 7 bases outside the gene matches. The length of the CDR3 is 15 residues. Germline-derived CDR1 and CDR2 are LNHNV and YYDKDF (reference sequence). The CDR3 loop reads CATSTLTTGDNEQFF. CDR3 in DNA: TGTGCCACCAGCACCCTCACGACAGGGGACAATGAGCAGTTCTTC.

The V call is TRBV21-1, the J call TRBJ2-3; the D segment call TRBD1 is taken from the table without a DNA check. TRBV21-1 is shown as a pseudogene. This CDR3 comprises 13 residues. The DNA of the CDR3 is TGTGCCAGCAGCAACCAGGGTCTCGATACGCAGTATTTT. This gives the protein CASSNQGLDTQYF.

This sequence joins TRBV28 and TRBJ2-7; TRBD2 agrees at 7 bases. V lost 8 bases to trimming and J lost 4 bases; unmatched junction nucleotides: 11. Germline values: CDR1 MDHEN, CDR2 SYDVKM. The CDR3 consists of 14 residues. This chain's CDR3 is CASYAAGPNYEQYF. As DNA, the CDR3 is TGTGCCAGCTACGCAGCGGGACCCAATTACGAGCAGTACTTC.

J is TRBJ1-2 and V is TRBV18; unclear D gene. The V end was cut by 3 bases, the J end by 6 bases, with 11 bases between. The CDR3 is 13 amino acids. CDR1 and CDR2 from the germline V gene are KGHSH and LQKENI. The CDR3 bases are TGTGCCAGCTCACCGGAGTTCCTCGATGGCTACACCTTC. Translating it yields CASSPEFLDGYTF.

CDR3 residues: CASSLSDNWTQYF. The CDR3 DNA is TGTGCCAGCAGTTTATCGGACAACTGGACCCAGTACTTC. The rearrangement links TRBV28 to TRBJ2-5, with D possibly TRBD1 on 5 matching bases. The CDR3 length is 13 residues. Trimming took off 1 base at V and 7 bases at J, with 10 bases between the two ends. Germline CDR1 reads MDHEN; CDR2 reads SYDVKM.

This rearrangement joins TRBV6-1 to TRBJ1-5, with 8 bases identical to TRBD1. This CDR3 has 18 amino acids. The germline V gene encodes CDR1 MNHNS and CDR2 SASEGT. V lost 3 bases, J lost 1 base, and 11 bases stayed unmatched. CDR3 sequence (DNA): TGTGCCAGCAGTGACAGGGGGCGAAGCACTAGGAGCAATCAGCCCCAGCATTTT. Translating it yields CASSDRGRSTRSNQPQHF.

This clone appeared a single time. The rearrangement joins TRBV7-2 to TRBJ1-2; tentative D call: TRBD1 (5 bases). Trimming took 2 bases from V and 8 from J, leaving 15 bases between them. There are 14 residues in the CDR3. In germline, CDR1 is SGHTA, CDR2 FQGNSA. Here the CDR3 reads CASSLRSGFVGYTF. CDR3 DNA: TGTGCCAGCAGCTTAAGGTCAGGGTTCGTCGGCTACACCTTC.

The V and J genes are TRBV11-2 and TRBJ2-7; perhaps TRBD1 as D (5 bases). Germline assignment: CDR1 SGHAT and CDR2 FQNNGV. CDR3 size: 15 residues. V lost 3 bases, J lost 2 bases, and 14 bases lay in between. The CDR3 spells CASSFHHGAAYEQYF. CDR3 nucleotide sequence: TGTGCCAGCAGCTTTCACCATGGGGCGGCCTACGAGCAGTACTTC.

The chain has TRBV27 and TRBJ1-4, with 8 bases identical to TRBD1. Germline loops: CDR1 MNHEY, CDR2 SMNVEV (reference sequence). J was trimmed by 2 bases and V by 3 bases; bases with no gene match: 2. This CDR3 contains 15 residues. For the CDR3, the DNA is TGTGCCAGCAGTTTCACAGGGGGTACTAATGAAAAACTGTTTTTT. As protein: CASSFTGGTNEKLFF. The full variable domain, rest sourced from reference TRBV27 and TRBJ1-4, is EAQVTQNPRYLITVTGKKLTVTCSQNMNHEYMSWYRQDPGLGLRQIYYSMNVEVTDKGDVPEGYKVSRKEKRNFPLILESPSPNQTSLYFCASSFTGGTNEKLFFGSGTQLSVL.

In DNA, the CDR3 is TGTGCCAGCAGTGACGAAGCGGGGGGGCCAGATGAGCAGTTCTTC. Its protein is CASSDEAGGPDEQFF. The chain is built from TRBV6-4 and TRBJ2-1, with TRBD2 matching 10 bases. The germline V gene encodes CDR1 MRHNA and CDR2 SNTAGT. J was trimmed by 8 bases and V by 2 bases; bases with no gene match: 6. CDR3 length: 15 amino acids.

The table lists this clone with a few counts. J is TRBJ2-6 and V is TRBV5-1, with 8 bases aligning to TRBD2. The V segment lost 4 bases and the J segment 1 base; nucleotides outside the gene matches: 7. Germline CDR1 SGHRS, CDR2 YFSETQ. The CDR3 has 17 residues. CDR3 nucleotide sequence: TGCGCCAGCAGCCCCCCGGGACTAGTATCTGGGGCCAACGTCCTGACTTTC. Protein sequence: CASSPPGLVSGANVLTF.

The V and J genes are TRBV6-5 and TRBJ1-2; 7 nucleotides align to TRBD1. The CDR3 extends over 12 amino acids. Germline CDR1 reads MNHEY; CDR2 reads SVGAGI. V shed 8 bases and J 5 bases; nucleotides not matched to a gene: 5. CDR3 DNA: TGTGCCAGCTCGGTCAGGGGGTATGGCTACACCTTC. Protein product: CASSVRGYGYTF.

This clone was counted only a few times. The chain is built from TRBV6-5 and TRBJ1-1; D is unresolved. V was shortened by 2 bases and J by 3 bases, with 7 bases between the two germline ends. The germline V gene encodes CDR1 MNHEY and CDR2 SVGAGI. This CDR3 has 13 residues. For the CDR3, the DNA is TGTGCCAGCAGTTACGGCACCCACACTGAAGCTTTCTTT. This encodes CASSYGTHTEAFF.

The chain couples TRBV7-9 to TRBJ2-1; 12 bases line up with TRBD2. This CDR3 has 14 residues. CDR1 and CDR2 (germline): SEHNR, FQNEAQ (reference sequence). The V and J ends lost 8 bases and 7 bases, in that order; junction bases with no gene match: 6. CDR3 DNA: TGTGCCAGCTCTCGGCTAGCGGGGGGGAATGAGCAGTTCTTC. This translates into CASSRLAGGNEQFF.

CDR3 DNA: TGCGCCAGCAGTGTTGGGGACAGTCCACCCTACGAGCAGTACTTC. Translating gives CASSVGDSPPYEQYF. The chain recombines TRBV10-1 with TRBJ2-7; TRBD1 matches 7 bases. Trimming cost V 4 bases and J 2 bases; bases outside gene matches: 8. This CDR3 is built from 15 residues. The germline CDR1 and CDR2 sequences are WNHNN and SYGVQD (reference sequence).

The rearrangement joins TRBV6-1 to TRBJ1-6; perhaps TRBD1 as D (6 bases). The CDR3 covers 15 residues. CDR1 and CDR2 (germline): MNHNS, SASEGT. V was cut by 2 bases and J by 9 bases, with 14 bases left in between. This CDR3 is CASSESTPGVSPLHF. The CDR3 region has the DNA TGTGCCAGCAGTGAATCGACACCAGGGGTTTCACCCCTCCACTTT.

This chain uses TRBV28 with TRBJ1-5, with D possibly TRBD1 on 6 matching bases. Trimming took off 5 bases at V and 1 base at J, with 15 bases between the two ends. The CDR3 length is 16 residues. In germline, CDR1 is MDHEN, CDR2 SYDVKM. The CDR3: CASSLSQGTSNQPQHF. The DNA of the CDR3 is TGTGCCAGCAGTCTTTCACAGGGTACGAGCAATCAGCCCCAGCATTTT.

This clone was seen a few times. The rearrangement links TRBV2 to TRBJ2-2; TRBD1 agrees at 8 bases. The CDR3 has 14 residues. The V and J ends lost 8 bases and 6 bases, in that order; junction bases with no gene match: 8. CDR1 and CDR2 (germline): SNHLY, FYNNEI. The CDR3 loop is CASSEQGAAGELFF. The CDR3 DNA is TGTGCCAGCTCGGAGCAGGGGGCGGCCGGGGAGCTGTTTTTT.